This T cell receptor (beta chain) is drawn from a study of neoadjuvant anti-PD-1 for oral cavity cancer. Study-wide points: After neoadjuvant nivolumab, PBMC T cell clonality was significantly higher in non-responders than responders. Higher pretreatment blood Treg/Th17 ratios correlated with higher pretreatment blood and lower post-treatment tumor TCRbeta clonality.

There are 15 residues in the CDR3. The J segment lost 3 bases and the V segment lost 5 bases, leaving 9 bases of the junction unmatched. CDR1 is SGHTA and CDR2 is FQGNSA in the germline V gene. Patients were newly diagnosed with stage II-IVA oral cavity squamous cell carcinoma without prior systemic or radiation treatment. In this sample, this clone turned up a few times. Antigen: not known. This table comes from immunoSEQ multiplex PCR, and its TCRdb copy is limited to in-frame clones, with some not included. Of over 10,000 clones listed, around 66% are singletons. The receptor was isolated from a person aged 40 to 85 with oral cavity squamous cell carcinoma. This specimen consisted of PBMCs, obtained before nivolumab (anti-PD-1) treatment. The chain carries TRBV7-2 and TRBJ1-1; 7 bases agree with TRBD1. CDR3 protein: CASSGLTGSYTEAFF. DNA of the CDR3: TGTGCCAGCAGCGGTCTGACAGGGTCGTACACTGAAGCTTTCTTT.